The 20 T cell receptor beta chains listed next were all sequenced from one sample in a study of T cell repertoires in cytomegalovirus infection. Each CDR3 protein is one row after TCRdb ran MiXCR on the reads. The repertoire has around 770,000 distinct CDR3 sequences, about 28% of them found once; the top ten carry roughly 13%. These receptors' antigens are unknown. The sequencing used cultured CD8+ T cells from PBMCs, collected from culture after CMV antigen stimulation. Source of these receptors: a human donor in good health (CMV status not recorded). Some clones in this sample may be carry-over from other donors' samples.

This clonotype turned up a few times. Here the CDR3 reads CASWTHNEQFF. The CDR3 nucleotides are TGTGCCAGTTGGACTCACAATGAGCAGTTCTTC. V usage is TRBV2 and J usage is TRBJ2-1; tentative D call: TRBD2 (5 bases). The CDR3 sequence is 11 residues long. Trimming cost V 9 bases and J 5 bases, with 8 bases left between them. Germline-derived CDR1 and CDR2 are SNHLY and FYNNEI.

In this sample, this clonotype turned up a few times. The chain has TRBV10-3 and TRBJ2-7, with TRBD2 as a possible D gene (5 bases). CDR3 length equals 11 residues. Trimming left V 8 bases short and J 5 bases short, with 10 bases between. The germline V gene has CDR1 ENHRY and CDR2 SYGVKD. CDR3 in amino acids: CAISGSHEQYF. CDR3 sequence (DNA): TGTGCCATCTCGGGGTCCCACGAGCAGTACTTC.

This clonotype was seen ten or more times. The V and J genes are TRBV7-6 and TRBJ2-1; TRBD2 might be the D (6 bases). This CDR3 comprises 16 residues. V was clipped by 3 bases and J by 7 bases, with 19 bases between them. CDR1 SGHVS and CDR2 FNYEAQ come from the germline V gene. DNA for the CDR3: TGTGCCAGCAGCTTGAACGTTAGTCCAGGAGGGAATGAGCAGTTCTTC. This translates into CASSLNVSPGGNEQFF.

The genes are TRBV20-1 and TRBJ1-5; no firm D call. The V gene lost 3 bases and the J gene lost 3 bases, with 12 bases spanning the gap. Germline CDR1 and CDR2: DFQATT and SNEGSKA (reference sequence). This CDR3 spans 14 amino acids. The CDR3 nucleotides read TGCAGTGCTAGCGGTCCCGGGATCAATCAGCCCCAGCATTTT. Encoded protein: CSASGPGINQPQHF.

This clonotype was recorded many times. V and J are TRBV7-8 and TRBJ2-7, with TRBD2 matching over 10 bases. V shed 0 bases, J shed 4 bases, and the junction held 3 bases outside the gene matches. This CDR3 contains 15 residues. Germline assignment: CDR1 SGHVS and CDR2 FQNEAQ. The CDR3: CASSLALAGVYEQYF. CDR3 bases: TGTGCCAGCAGCTTAGCGCTAGCGGGGGTATACGAGCAGTACTTC.

V is TRBV5-6 and J is TRBJ2-1; D unresolved. CDR1 and CDR2 from the germline V gene are SGHDT and YYEEEE. This CDR3 comprises 15 residues. Trimming removed 7 bases at V and 2 bases at J, with 16 bases between. The CDR3: CASGIEAATYNEQFF. As DNA, the CDR3 is TGTGCCAGCGGGATCGAGGCGGCGACCTACAATGAGCAGTTCTTC.

The chain recombines TRBV7-2 with TRBJ2-7, with no clear D. Germline assignment: CDR1 SGHTA and CDR2 FQGNSA. V lost 4 bases and J 3 bases, leaving 7 bases between the germline ends. The CDR3 is made up of 12 amino acids. The CDR3, as DNA: TGTGCCAGCAGCTATCCTTTCTACGAGCAGTACTTC. Its translation is CASSYPFYEQYF.

The chain couples TRBV6-2 or TRBV6-3 to TRBJ1-5, with D unresolved. With 1 base removed from V and 5 bases from J, the gap between germline ends came to 15 bases. The germline gives CDR1 MNHEY, CDR2 SVGEGT. The CDR3 has 16 amino acids. The CDR3 region is CASSYWVTTNDQPQHF. CDR3 nucleotide sequence: TGTGCCAGCAGTTACTGGGTGACCACGAATGATCAGCCCCAGCATTTT.

This rearrangement joins TRBV15 to TRBJ2-7, with 9 bases identical to TRBD2. The germline gives CDR1 LNHNV, CDR2 YYDKDF (reference sequence). The CDR3 has 15 amino acids. Germline trimming cut 1 base from V and 4 bases from J; bases unmatched to any gene: 5. DNA of the CDR3: TGTGCCACCAGCAGAGGTAGCGGGGGCAGGTACGAGCAGTACTTC. Translated, it gives CATSRGSGGRYEQYF.

The genes are TRBV7-6 and TRBJ2-1, with D perhaps being TRBD1 or TRBD2 (5 bases each). This CDR3 spans 15 amino acids. The germline gives CDR1 SGHVS, CDR2 FNYEAQ. Trimming removed 7 bases at V and 5 bases at J, with 18 bases between. The CDR3 DNA sequence: TGTGCCAGCACTTACACCGGGTTGGGACACAATGAGCAGTTCTTC. This codes for CASTYTGLGHNEQFF.

V is TRBV28 and J is TRBJ2-1, with 8 bases identical to TRBD2. Germline CDR1 MDHEN, CDR2 SYDVKM. There are 16 residues in the CDR3. V gave up 6 bases and J gave up 9 bases; unmatched junction bases: 16. The CDR3 here is CASSLLESGGSVEQFF. For the CDR3, the DNA is TGTGCCAGCAGCCTACTAGAGAGCGGGGGATCGGTTGAGCAGTTCTTC. The full variable domain, completed using reference TRBV28 and TRBJ2-1, is DVKVTQSSRYLVKRTGEKVFLECVQDMDHENMFWYRQDPGLGLRLIYFSYDVKMKEKGDIPEGYSVSREKKERFSLILESASTNQTSMYLCASSLLESGGSVEQFFGPGTRLTVL.

The chain uses TRBV27 and TRBJ2-1; D ambiguous. Germline V gives CDR1 MNHEY, CDR2 SMNVEV (reference sequence). Trimming left V 7 bases short and J 10 bases short, with 8 bases between. This CDR3 has 10 amino acids. The CDR3 spells CASKGSEQFF. For the CDR3, the DNA is TGTGCCAGCAAGGGTTCAGAGCAGTTCTTC.

The chain links TRBV27 to TRBJ2-7, with D possibly being TRBD1 or TRBD2 (5 bases each). CDR1 and CDR2 (germline): MNHEY, SMNVEV (reference sequence). The CDR3 totals 15 residues. Trimming stripped 3 bases from V and 4 bases from J, with 16 bases between. The chain's CDR3 is CASSFRGRTTYEQYF. CDR3 nucleotides: TGTGCCAGCAGTTTCCGGGGACGTACGACATACGAGCAGTACTTC.

The chain links TRBV4-1 to TRBJ2-3; the D is unclear. Per the germline V gene, CDR1 is MGHRA and CDR2 is YSYEKL. CDR3 length: 16 amino acids. V was trimmed by 3 bases and J by 0 bases, leaving 13 bases between them. The DNA for the CDR3 is TGCGCCAGCAGCCAGAGGACCGGCCGTAGCACAGATACGCAGTATTTT. Its protein product is CASSQRTGRSTDTQYF.

A few counts support this clonotype. V usage is TRBV7-3 and J usage is TRBJ2-2; tentative D call: TRBD1 (5 bases). CDR3 size: 15 residues. V was pared by 0 bases and J by 4 bases, with 9 bases between. Germline-derived CDR1 and CDR2 are SGHTA and FQGTGA. The CDR3 nucleotides are TGTGCCAGCAGCTTAACTGTAACAGGCACCGGGGAGCTGTTTTTT. The encoded protein is CASSLTVTGTGELFF.

The rearrangement joins TRBV7-9 to TRBJ2-1; either TRBD1 or TRBD2 may fit D (6 bases each). Germline values: CDR1 SEHNR, CDR2 FQNEAQ (reference sequence). The length of the CDR3 is 15 residues. Trimming removed 5 bases from V and 8 bases from J, with 19 bases in between. The CDR3 loop is CASSPPGVRRDEQFF. For the CDR3, the DNA is TGTGCCAGCAGCCCTCCAGGGGTCCGGAGGGATGAGCAGTTCTTC.

The chain joins TRBV6-2 or TRBV6-3 to TRBJ1-1, with 7 bases that match TRBD1. After removal of 2 bases from V and 8 bases from J, the junction contained 2 bases not matched to a gene. Germline CDR1 is MNHEY and CDR2 is SVGEGT. The CDR3 is made up of 12 amino acids. Here the CDR3 reads CASSYLDREAFF. CDR3 nucleotide sequence: TGTGCCAGCAGTTACCTGGACAGGGAAGCTTTCTTT.

The genes are TRBV6-1 and TRBJ1-3, with 7 bases that match TRBD1. The junction had 10 bases not matched to a gene; V was cut back by 5 bases and J by 0 bases. Looked up from germline, CDR1 is MNHNS and CDR2 is SASEGT. This CDR3 is built from 17 residues. This CDR3 reads CASSNVRGPLSGNTIYF. The DNA of the CDR3 is TGTGCCAGCAGTAACGTGAGGGGGCCTCTCTCTGGAAACACCATATATTTT.

This clonotype was seen more than once but under ten times. The chain combines TRBV6-1 with TRBJ1-1, with D unclear. The CDR3 length is 15 residues. The V gene's germline CDR1 is MNHNS and CDR2 SASEGT. The V end lost 5 bases, the J end lost 1 base, and 14 bases lay between the germline ends. The CDR3, as DNA: TGTGCCAGCAGTCTCCCGGAAGGGCAGAACACTGAAGCTTTCTTT. Translation gives CASSLPEGQNTEAFF.

This chain uses TRBV12-5 with TRBJ1-1; TRBD1 might be the D (5 bases). V lost 4 bases to trimming and J lost 0 bases, with 9 bases between them. Germline CDR1 LGHNT, CDR2 FRNRAP. The CDR3 extends over 14 amino acids. CDR3: CASGSGGLNTEAFF. CDR3 DNA: TGTGCTAGTGGTTCTGGGGGATTGAACACTGAAGCTTTCTTT.